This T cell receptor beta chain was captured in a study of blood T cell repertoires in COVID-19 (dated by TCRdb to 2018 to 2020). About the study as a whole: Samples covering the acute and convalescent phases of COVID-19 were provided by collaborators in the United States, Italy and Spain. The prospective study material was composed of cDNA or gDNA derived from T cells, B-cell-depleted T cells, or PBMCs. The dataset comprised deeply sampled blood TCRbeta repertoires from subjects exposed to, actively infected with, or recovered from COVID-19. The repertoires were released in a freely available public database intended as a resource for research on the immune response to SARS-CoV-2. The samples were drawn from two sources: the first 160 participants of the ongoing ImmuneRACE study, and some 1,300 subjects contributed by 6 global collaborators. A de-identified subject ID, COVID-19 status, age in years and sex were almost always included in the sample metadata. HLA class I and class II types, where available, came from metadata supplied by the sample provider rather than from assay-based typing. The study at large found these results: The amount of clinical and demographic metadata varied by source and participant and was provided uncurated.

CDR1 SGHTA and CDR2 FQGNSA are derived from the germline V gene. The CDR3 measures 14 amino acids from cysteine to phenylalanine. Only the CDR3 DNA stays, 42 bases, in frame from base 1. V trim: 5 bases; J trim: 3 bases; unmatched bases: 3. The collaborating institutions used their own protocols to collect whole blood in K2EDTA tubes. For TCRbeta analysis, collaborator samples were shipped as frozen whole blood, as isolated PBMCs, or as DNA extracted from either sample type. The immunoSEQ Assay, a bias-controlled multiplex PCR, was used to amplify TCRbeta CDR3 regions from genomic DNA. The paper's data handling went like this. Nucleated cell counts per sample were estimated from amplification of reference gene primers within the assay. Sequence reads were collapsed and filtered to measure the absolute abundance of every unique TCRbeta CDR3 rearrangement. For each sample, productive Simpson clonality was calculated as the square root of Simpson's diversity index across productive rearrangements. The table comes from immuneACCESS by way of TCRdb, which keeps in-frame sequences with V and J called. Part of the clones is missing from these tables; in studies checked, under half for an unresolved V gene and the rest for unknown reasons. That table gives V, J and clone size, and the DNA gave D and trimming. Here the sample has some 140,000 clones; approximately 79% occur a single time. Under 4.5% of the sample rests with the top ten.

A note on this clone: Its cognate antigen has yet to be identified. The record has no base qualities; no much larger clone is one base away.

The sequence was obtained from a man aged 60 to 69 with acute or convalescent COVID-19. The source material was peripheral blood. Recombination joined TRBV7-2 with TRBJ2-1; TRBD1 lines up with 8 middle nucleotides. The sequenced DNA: TGTGCCAGCAGCCCACAGGGGGGCTACAATGAGCAGTTCTTC. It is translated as CASSPQGGYNEQFF.